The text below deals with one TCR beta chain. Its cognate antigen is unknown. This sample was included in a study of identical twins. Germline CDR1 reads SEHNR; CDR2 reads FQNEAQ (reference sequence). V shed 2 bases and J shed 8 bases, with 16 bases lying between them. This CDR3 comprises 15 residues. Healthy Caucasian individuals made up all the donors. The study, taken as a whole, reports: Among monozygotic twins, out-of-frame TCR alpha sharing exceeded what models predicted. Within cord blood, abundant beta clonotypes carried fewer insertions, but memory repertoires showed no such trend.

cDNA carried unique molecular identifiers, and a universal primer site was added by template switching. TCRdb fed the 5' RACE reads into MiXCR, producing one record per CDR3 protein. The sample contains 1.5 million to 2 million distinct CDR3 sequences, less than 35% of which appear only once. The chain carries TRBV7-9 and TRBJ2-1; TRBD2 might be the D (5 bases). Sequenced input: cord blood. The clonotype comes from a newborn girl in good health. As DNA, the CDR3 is TGTGCCAGCAGCTTAATTTCTAGAGGCGGGCATGAGCAGTTCTTC. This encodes CASSLISRGGHEQFF.